A single sample gave rise to the 22 T cell receptor beta chains below, sequenced in a study of lung T cells in sarcoidosis with Löfgren's syndrome. MiXCR, applied by TCRdb to the reads, yields one record per CDR3 protein. The sample has roughly 63,000 distinct CDR3 sequences, roughly 20% seen once. Material: CD4+ T cells from PBMCs. These receptors were obtained from a human donor with sarcoidosis (Löfgren's syndrome or another form), or a control subject (not recorded which).

Many counts were recorded for this clonotype. V usage is TRBV4-1 and J usage is TRBJ2-5; 9 positions match TRBD2. V lost 0 bases, J lost 4 bases, and 9 bases stayed unmatched. This CDR3 region has 17 residues. Germline V gene data show CDR1 as MGHRA and CDR2 as YSYEKL. The CDR3 reads CASSQDWSGGPGETQYF. CDR3 coding DNA: TGCGCCAGCAGCCAAGATTGGAGCGGGGGGCCCGGAGAGACCCAGTACTTC.

This clonotype was picked up a small number of times. J is TRBJ2-1 and V is TRBV12-3 or TRBV12-4, with D possibly TRBD1 on 7 matching bases. Trimming removed 6 bases from V and 9 bases from J, with 18 bases in between. CDR3 size: 14 residues. The CDR3 DNA is TGTGCCAGCAGGAGGGGGGCAGGGGGTAGTGAGCAGTTCTTC. This gives the protein CASRRGAGGSEQFF.

In this sample, this clonotype turned up many times. The chain carries TRBV27 and TRBJ2-7, with 12 bases aligning to TRBD2. The CDR3 is 16 amino acids. Germline CDR1 and CDR2: MNHEY and SMNVEV (reference sequence). V lost 0 bases and J lost 3; bases outside the gene matches: 3. In DNA form, the CDR3 reads TGTGCCAGCAGTTTATCGAAGACTAGCGGGAGCTACGAGCAGTACTTC. It codes for CASSLSKTSGSYEQYF.

This clonotype was seen ten or more times. The gene calls are TRBV6-2 or TRBV6-3 and TRBJ2-3; 15 nucleotides align to TRBD2. The germline V gene encodes CDR1 MNHEY and CDR2 SVGEGT. J gave up 2 bases and V 6 bases, and 12 bases lay outside the gene matches. The CDR3 runs to 19 residues. CDR3 bases: TGTGCCAGCAGCCTAGGACCGGGGACTAGCGGGGGGACCACAGATACGCAGTATTTT. It specifies CASSLGPGTSGGTTDTQYF.

Note on this clonotype: This may arise from a read error, as a much more abundant clone is one base away. Likely a read error: the CDR3 ends without its conserved phenylalanine or tryptophan. The chain uses TRBV24-1 and TRBJ2-3, with 8 bases that match TRBD2. J gave up 4 bases and V 4 bases, and 9 bases lay outside the gene matches. Germline V lookup: CDR1 KGHDR, CDR2 SFDVKD. This CDR3 has 16 residues. The CDR3 sequence is CATSEVGGGASDTQYL. The DNA of the CDR3 is TGTGCCACCAGTGAGGTCGGGGGGGGCGCCTCAGATACGCAGTATCTT.

CDR3: CASSGWDRGPISPIKSSGNTIYF. In DNA form, the CDR3 reads TGTGCCAGCAGCGGATGGGACAGGGGGCCCATAAGCCCTATTAAGAGCTCTGGAAACACCATATATTTT. The chain couples TRBV11-2 to TRBJ1-3; 12 nucleotides match TRBD1. V lost 5 bases, J lost 0 bases, and 23 bases stayed unmatched. Germline assignment: CDR1 SGHAT and CDR2 FQNNGV. The CDR3 has 23 amino acids. The full variable domain, rest sourced from reference TRBV11-2 and TRBJ1-3, is EAGVAQSPRYKIIEKRQSVAFWCNPISGHATLYWYQQILGQGPKLLIQFQNNGVVDDSQLPKDRFSAERLKGVDSTLKIQPAKLEDSAVYLCASSGWDRGPISPIKSSGNTIYFGEGSWLTVV.

This clonotype was counted only a few times. The chain employs TRBV7-2 and TRBJ2-7, with TRBD2 matching 8 bases. V gave up 0 bases and J gave up 4 bases; unmatched junction bases: 8. Germline CDR1 SGHTA, CDR2 FQGNSA. The CDR3 extends over 16 amino acids. In DNA, the CDR3 is TGTGCCAGCAGCTTAGCGAGTAGCGGGGCCATATACGAGCAGTACTTC. Translating gives CASSLASSGAIYEQYF.

V is TRBV7-2 and J is TRBJ1-2, with 7 positions matching TRBD1. The ends lost 4 bases at V and 8 bases at J; junction bases unmatched: 16. Germline CDR1 reads SGHTA; CDR2 reads FQGNSA. CDR3 length: 16 residues. This CDR3 is CASSSGTSTGVRGYTF. The CDR3 DNA sequence: TGTGCCAGCAGCTCCGGAACCTCCACAGGGGTCCGGGGCTACACCTTC. Together with reference TRBV7-2 and TRBJ1-2, the CDR3 gives the full variable domain: GAGVSQSPSNKVTEKGKDVELRCDPISGHTALYWYRQSLGQGLEFLIYFQGNSAPDKSGLPSDRFSAERTGGSVSTLTIQRTQQEDSAVYLCASSSGTSTGVRGYTFGSGTRLTVV.

The chain couples TRBV2 to TRBJ1-5; D remains unclear. Deletions cut 3 bases from V and 1 base from J, with 16 bases between. The CDR3 has 17 amino acids. Germline CDR1 reads SNHLY; CDR2 reads FYNNEI. CDR3 region: CASSDLGRGRSNQPQHF. In DNA form, the CDR3 reads TGTGCCAGCAGTGACCTCGGTCGAGGGAGGAGCAATCAGCCCCAGCATTTT.

This clonotype was observed many times. The rearrangement links TRBV28 to TRBJ1-6; 7 bases align to TRBD1. V lost 3 bases, J lost 7 bases, and 6 bases stayed unmatched. The V gene's germline CDR1 is MDHEN and CDR2 SYDVKM. This CDR3 spans 15 amino acids. The CDR3 nucleotides read TGTGCCAGCAGTTTCGACAACAGGGGAAATTCACCCCTCCACTTT. It is translated as CASSFDNRGNSPLHF.

This clonotype was detected only a few times. This rearrangement joins TRBV30 to TRBJ1-1; D is uncertain. The CDR3 runs 13 residues. V lost 2 bases and J 2 bases, leaving 9 bases between the germline ends. Germline-derived CDR1 and CDR2 are GTSNPN and SVGIG (reference sequence). CDR3 sequence: CAWSMGSNTEAFF. As DNA, the CDR3 is TGTGCCTGGAGTATGGGGAGTAACACTGAAGCTTTCTTT. The full variable domain, with the rest looked up from reference TRBV30 and TRBJ1-1, is SQTIHQWPATLVQPVGSPLSLECTVEGTSNPNLYWYRQAAGRGLQLLFYSVGIGQISSEVPQNLSASRPQDRQFILSSKKLLLSDSGFYLCAWSMGSNTEAFFGQGTRLTVV.

This clonotype was picked up many times. The J gene is TRBJ1-2, the V gene TRBV28, with a possible D match to TRBD1 (6 bases). This CDR3 spans 14 amino acids. Germline CDR1 reads MDHEN; CDR2 reads SYDVKM. Between the trimmed V and J ends, which lost 3 bases and 4 bases, there was a span of 12 bases. The CDR3 reads CASSFQETGYGYTF. The CDR3 region has the DNA TGTGCCAGCAGTTTCCAGGAGACAGGCTATGGCTACACCTTC.

V and J are TRBV5-6 and TRBJ2-4; D unresolved. This CDR3 spans 17 amino acids. Trimming took 0 bases from V and 4 from J, leaving 17 bases between them. Germline V gene sequence: CDR1 SGHDT, CDR2 YYEEEE. CDR3 sequence reads: CASSLGAPGQPKNIQYF. In DNA, the CDR3 is TGTGCCAGCAGCTTGGGGGCCCCTGGTCAGCCAAAAAACATTCAGTACTTC.

This clonotype was seen a handful of times. The chain joins TRBV6-1 to TRBJ2-5, with 7 bases matching TRBD1. This CDR3 has 14 residues. With V trimmed by 6 bases and J by 1 base, 5 bases remained unmatched. CDR1 and CDR2 from the germline V gene are MNHNS and SASEGT. The chain's CDR3 is CASRRGTAQETQYF. DNA of the CDR3: TGTGCCAGCAGGCGAGGGACAGCCCAAGAGACCCAGTACTTC.

There are many counts of this clonotype. The V and J genes are TRBV20-1 and TRBJ2-5; 15 bases agree with TRBD2. This CDR3 comprises 16 residues. Germline V CDR1 and CDR2: DFQATT, SNEGSKA (reference sequence). V was clipped by 5 bases and J by 4 bases; unmatched bases: 8. This chain's CDR3 is CSAGGTSGRTSETQYF. Here the CDR3 DNA reads TGCAGTGCTGGGGGGACTAGCGGGAGGACTTCAGAGACCCAGTACTTC.

This clonotype was counted many times. The chain joins TRBV4-2 to TRBJ2-2, with TRBD2 identical over 8 bases. Germline CDR1 is LGHNA and CDR2 is YNFKEQ. V shed 0 bases and J 4 bases; nucleotides not matched to a gene: 13. The CDR3 sequence is 19 residues long. The chain's CDR3 is CASSQDPSGAGGVTGELFF. Here the CDR3 DNA reads TGTGCCAGCAGCCAAGATCCCTCGGGGGCGGGGGGTGTCACCGGGGAGCTGTTTTTT.

Remarks on this clonotype: Given a much more abundant clone one base away, this may be a read error. The gene calls are TRBV7-2 and TRBJ2-2; D is unresolved. The CDR3 extends over 13 amino acids. Germline CDR1 reads SGHTA; CDR2 reads FQGNSA. Trimming removed 4 bases at V and 9 bases at J, with 12 bases between. The CDR3 loop reads CASSSPVGRELFF. For the CDR3, the DNA is TGTGCCAGCAGCTCTCCAGTCGGGCGGGAGCTGTTTTTT.

There are a few counts of this clonotype. The rearrangement joins TRBV30 to TRBJ1-5, with 9 nucleotides matching TRBD1. This CDR3 is built from 15 residues. After removal of 0 bases from V and 7 bases from J, the junction contained 7 bases not matched to a gene. Per germline, CDR1 GTSNPN and CDR2 SVGIG (reference sequence). CDR3 protein: CAWSVGGTGRQPQHF. CDR3 DNA: TGTGCCTGGAGTGTTGGAGGGACAGGGAGGCAGCCCCAGCATTTT.

The chain couples TRBV5-1 to TRBJ2-2; D is undetermined. Germline V gene data show CDR1 as SGHRS and CDR2 as YFSETQ. The CDR3 is 16 residues long. Trimming left V 2 bases short and J 4 bases short, with 15 bases between. CDR3 region: CASSLGINASTGELFF. The CDR3 DNA follows: TGCGCCAGCAGCTTAGGCATTAACGCGAGCACCGGGGAGCTGTTTTTT.

This clonotype was seen repeatedly, ten times or more. The V and J genes are TRBV12-3 or TRBV12-4 and TRBJ1-2; D is ambiguous. Trimming took off 3 bases at V and 0 bases at J, with 8 bases between the two ends. The CDR3 is 14 amino acids. The CDR3 protein is CASSLLGANYGYTF. The CDR3 nucleotides read TGTGCCAGCAGTTTGCTTGGAGCTAACTATGGCTACACCTTC.

This rearrangement joins TRBV12-3 or TRBV12-4 to TRBJ2-5; 15 bases match TRBD2. The CDR3 has 16 amino acids. J lost 5 bases, V lost 4 bases, and 5 bases had no gene match. This chain's CDR3 is CASSSWTSGRGETQYF. CDR3 sequence (DNA): TGTGCCAGCAGTTCCTGGACTAGCGGGAGGGGGGAGACCCAGTACTTC.

This clonotype is medium-sized (0.01 to 0.1%). CDR3: CASSWDNSYNEQFF. CDR3 bases: TGTGCCAGCAGTTGGGACAACTCCTACAATGAGCAGTTCTTC. The chain employs TRBV6-2 or TRBV6-3 and TRBJ2-1, with D perhaps TRBD1 (6 bases). Trimming removed 4 bases from V and 0 bases from J, with 7 bases in between. The CDR3 covers 14 residues. Germline loops: CDR1 MNHEY, CDR2 SVGEGT.